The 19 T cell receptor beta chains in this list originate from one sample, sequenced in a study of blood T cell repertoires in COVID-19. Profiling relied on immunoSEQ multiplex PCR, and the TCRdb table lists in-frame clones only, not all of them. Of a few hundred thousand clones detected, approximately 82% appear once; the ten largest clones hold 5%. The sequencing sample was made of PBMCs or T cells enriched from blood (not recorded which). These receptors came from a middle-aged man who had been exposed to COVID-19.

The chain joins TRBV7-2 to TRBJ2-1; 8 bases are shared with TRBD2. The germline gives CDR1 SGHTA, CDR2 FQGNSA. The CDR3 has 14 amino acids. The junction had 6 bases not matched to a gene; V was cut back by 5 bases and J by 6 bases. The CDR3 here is CASSPVAGRNEQFF. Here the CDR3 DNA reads TGTGCCAGCAGCCCCGTAGCGGGACGCAATGAGCAGTTCTTC.

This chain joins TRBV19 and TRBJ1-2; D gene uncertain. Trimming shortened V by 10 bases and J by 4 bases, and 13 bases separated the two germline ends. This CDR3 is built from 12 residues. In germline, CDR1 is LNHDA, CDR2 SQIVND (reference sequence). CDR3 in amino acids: CATQDYPYGYTF. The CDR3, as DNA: TGTGCCACACAAGACTATCCCTATGGCTACACCTTC.

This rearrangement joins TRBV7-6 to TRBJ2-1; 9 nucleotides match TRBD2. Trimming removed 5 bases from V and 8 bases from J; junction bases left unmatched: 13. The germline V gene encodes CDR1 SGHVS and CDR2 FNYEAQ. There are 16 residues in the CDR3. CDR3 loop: CASSPSGAGGPYEQFF. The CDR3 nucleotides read TGTGCCAGCAGCCCCTCCGGGGCGGGAGGGCCATATGAGCAGTTCTTC.

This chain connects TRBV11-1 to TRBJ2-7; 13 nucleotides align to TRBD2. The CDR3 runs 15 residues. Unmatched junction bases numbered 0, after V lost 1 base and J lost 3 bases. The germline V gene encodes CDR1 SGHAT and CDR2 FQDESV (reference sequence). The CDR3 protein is CASSLGTSGSYEQYF. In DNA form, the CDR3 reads TGTGCCAGCAGCTTAGGGACTAGCGGGAGCTACGAGCAGTACTTC.

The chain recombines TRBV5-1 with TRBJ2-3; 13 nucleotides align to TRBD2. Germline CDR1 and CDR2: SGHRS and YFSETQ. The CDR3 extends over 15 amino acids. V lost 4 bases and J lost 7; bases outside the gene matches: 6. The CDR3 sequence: CASSPPGLAGHTQYF. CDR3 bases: TGCGCCAGCAGCCCCCCGGGACTAGCGGGGCATACGCAGTATTTT.

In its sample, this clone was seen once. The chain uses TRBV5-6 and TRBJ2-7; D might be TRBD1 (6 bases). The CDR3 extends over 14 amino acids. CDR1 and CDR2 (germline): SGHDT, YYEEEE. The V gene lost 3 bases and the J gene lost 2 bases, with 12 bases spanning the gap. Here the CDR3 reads CASSSAGETYEQYF. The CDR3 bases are TGTGCCAGCAGCTCCGCAGGGGAGACCTACGAGCAGTACTTC.

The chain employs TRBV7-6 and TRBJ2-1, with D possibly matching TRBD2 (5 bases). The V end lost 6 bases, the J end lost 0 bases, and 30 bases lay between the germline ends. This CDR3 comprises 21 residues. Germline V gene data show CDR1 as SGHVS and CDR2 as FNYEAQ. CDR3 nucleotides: TGTGCCAGCAGTCGAAACGCTCTAGGGCTAGCCGCTAAGAGCTCCTACAATGAGCAGTTCTTC. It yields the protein CASSRNALGLAAKSSYNEQFF.

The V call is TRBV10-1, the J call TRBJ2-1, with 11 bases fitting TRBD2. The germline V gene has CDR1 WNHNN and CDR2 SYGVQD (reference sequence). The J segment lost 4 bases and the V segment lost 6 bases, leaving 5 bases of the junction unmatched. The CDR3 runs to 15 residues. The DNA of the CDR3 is TGCGCCAGCAGCACTAGCGGGAGTAAATACAATGAGCAGTTCTTC. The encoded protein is CASSTSGSKYNEQFF.

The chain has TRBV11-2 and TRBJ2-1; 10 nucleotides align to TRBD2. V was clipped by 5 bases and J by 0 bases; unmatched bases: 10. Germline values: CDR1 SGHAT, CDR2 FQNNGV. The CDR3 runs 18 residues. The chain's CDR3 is CASSPVGASGSSYNEQFF. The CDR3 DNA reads TGTGCCAGCAGCCCCGTCGGGGCTAGCGGGAGCTCCTACAATGAGCAGTTCTTC.

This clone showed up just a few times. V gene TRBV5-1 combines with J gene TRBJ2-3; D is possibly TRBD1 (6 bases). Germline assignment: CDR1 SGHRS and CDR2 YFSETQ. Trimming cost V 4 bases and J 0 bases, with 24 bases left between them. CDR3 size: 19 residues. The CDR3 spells CASSRTGSRTPESTDTQYF. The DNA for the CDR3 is TGCGCCAGCAGCCGAACAGGGTCCCGGACCCCGGAAAGCACAGATACGCAGTATTTT. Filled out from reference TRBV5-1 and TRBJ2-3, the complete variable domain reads KAGVTQTPRYLIKTRGQQVTLSCSPISGHRSVSWYQQTPGQGLQFLFEYFSETQRNKGNFPGRFSGRQFSNSRSEMNVSTLELGDSALYLCASSRTGSRTPESTDTQYFGPGTRLTVL.

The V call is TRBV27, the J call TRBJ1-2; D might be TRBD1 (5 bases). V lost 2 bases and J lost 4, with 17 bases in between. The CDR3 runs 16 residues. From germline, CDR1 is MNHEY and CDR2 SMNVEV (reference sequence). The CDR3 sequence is CASSLNRGSQGYGYTF. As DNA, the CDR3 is TGTGCCAGCAGTTTAAACCGCGGATCTCAGGGCTATGGCTACACCTTC.

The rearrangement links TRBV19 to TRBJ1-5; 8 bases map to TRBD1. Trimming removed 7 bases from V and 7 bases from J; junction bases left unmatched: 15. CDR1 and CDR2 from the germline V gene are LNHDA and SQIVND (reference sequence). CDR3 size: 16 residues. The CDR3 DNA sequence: TGTGCCAGTATCAAGCGTCCGGGACAGGCTATACAGCCCCAGCATTTT. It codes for CASIKRPGQAIQPQHF.

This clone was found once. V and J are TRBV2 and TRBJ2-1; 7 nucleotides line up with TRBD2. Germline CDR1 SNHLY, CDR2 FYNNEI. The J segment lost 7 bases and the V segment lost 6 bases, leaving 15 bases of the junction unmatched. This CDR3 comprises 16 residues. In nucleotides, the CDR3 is TGTGCCAGCAGCCTCACCAAAGGCGGGAGTCGGAATGAGCAGTTCTTC. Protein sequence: CASSLTKGGSRNEQFF.

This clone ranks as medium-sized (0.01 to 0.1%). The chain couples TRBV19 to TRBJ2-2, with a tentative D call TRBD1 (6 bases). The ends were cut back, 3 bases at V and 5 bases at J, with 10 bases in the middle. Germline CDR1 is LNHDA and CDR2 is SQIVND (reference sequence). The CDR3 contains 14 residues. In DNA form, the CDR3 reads TGTGCCAGTAGTATGTATCAGGGGACCGGGGAGCTGTTTTTT. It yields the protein CASSMYQGTGELFF. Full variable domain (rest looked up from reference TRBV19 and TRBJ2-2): DGGITQSPKYLFRKEGQNVTLSCEQNLNHDAMYWYRQDPGQGLRLIYYSQIVNDFQKGDIAEGYSVSREKKESFPLTVTSAQKNPTAFYLCASSMYQGTGELFFGEGSRLTVL.

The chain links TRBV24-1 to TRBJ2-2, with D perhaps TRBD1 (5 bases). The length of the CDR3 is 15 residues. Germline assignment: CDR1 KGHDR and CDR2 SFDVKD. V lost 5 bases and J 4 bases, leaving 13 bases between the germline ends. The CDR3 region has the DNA TGTGCCACCAGTGGGGCAGGGAAGGGCACCGGGGAGCTGTTTTTT. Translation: CATSGAGKGTGELFF.

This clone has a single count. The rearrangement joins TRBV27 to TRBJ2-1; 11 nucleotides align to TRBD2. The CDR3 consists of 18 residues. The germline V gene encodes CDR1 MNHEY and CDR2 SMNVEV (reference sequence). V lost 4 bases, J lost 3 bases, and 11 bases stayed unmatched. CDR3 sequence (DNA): TGTGCCAGCAGTTCCCCACCGCGACTAGCGGGAATCTACAATGAGCAGTTCTTC. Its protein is CASSSPPRLAGIYNEQFF.

The CDR3 region is CASSLNPPASGGTQYF. DNA for the CDR3: TGTGCCAGCAGCTTAAATCCCCCCGCAAGTGGAGGTACGCAGTATTTT. The chain combines TRBV7-3 with TRBJ2-3, with D perhaps TRBD2 (5 bases). V was pared by 1 base and J by 8 bases, with 19 bases between. CDR3 length: 16 residues. Germline V CDR1 and CDR2: SGHTA, FQGTGA. The variable domain in full, with the rest retrieved from reference TRBV7-3 and TRBJ2-3, is GAGVSQTPSNKVTEKGKYVELRCDPISGHTALYWYRQSLGQGPEFLIYFQGTGAADDSGLPNDRFFAVRPEGSVSTLKIQRTERGDSAVYLCASSLNPPASGGTQYFGPGTRLTVL.

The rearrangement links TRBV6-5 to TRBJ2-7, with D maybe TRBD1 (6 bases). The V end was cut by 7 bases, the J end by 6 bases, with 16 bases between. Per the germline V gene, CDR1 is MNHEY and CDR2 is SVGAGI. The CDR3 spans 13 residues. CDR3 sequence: CASIFARGGEQYF. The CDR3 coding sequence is TGTGCCAGCATCTTTGCCAGGGGCGGCGAGCAGTACTTC.

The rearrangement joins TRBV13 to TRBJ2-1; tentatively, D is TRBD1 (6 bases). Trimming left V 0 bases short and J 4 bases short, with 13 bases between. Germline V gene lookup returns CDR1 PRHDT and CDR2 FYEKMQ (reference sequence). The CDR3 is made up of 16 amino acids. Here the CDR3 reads CASSLGTDGQYNEQFF. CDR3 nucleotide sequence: TGTGCCAGCAGCTTAGGGACCGACGGACAGTACAATGAGCAGTTCTTC.